This T cell receptor beta chain originates from a study of T cell changes during pregnancy in multiple sclerosis. Trimming took 0 bases from V and 6 from J; bases not matched to a gene: 6. CDR1 and CDR2 from the germline V gene are LGHNA and YNFKEQ. This CDR3 region has 16 residues. The assay was immunoSEQ multiplex PCR, and TCRdb's table has in-frame clones only and misses some. The data contain tens of thousands of clones, 80% to 95% of them singletons. Here the sequenced sample was CD4+ T cells from peripheral blood mononuclear cells, taken after pregnancy. The V gene is TRBV4-2, the J gene TRBJ2-1, with 9 bases that match TRBD2. This clonotype originated in a female donor with multiple sclerosis, enrolled in a pregnancy study. CDR3 nucleotides: TGTGCCAGCAGCCAAGATAGACAGCGGGGGGTCAATGAGCAGTTCTTC. The encoded protein is CASSQDRQRGVNEQFF.